These 16 T cell receptor beta chains came from one sample sequenced in a study of T-cell reconstitution after alpha-beta-depleted transplantation in children. Unique molecular identifiers featured in how the TCRbeta library was prepared. Each CDR3 protein is one row after TCRdb ran MiXCR on the PCR reads. The table has fewer than 700,000 distinct CDR3 sequences, 13% seen once; the top ten hold 2.2%. The starting material was PBMCs, mostly from graft donor cells, obtained 360 days after TCRalphabeta/CD19-depleted stem cell transplant. Receptors originate from a male patient aged 10 to 17 who had a stem cell transplant for acute myeloid leukemia, so the T cells may come from the graft donor.

This clonotype was recorded a few times. The chain is built from TRBV12-3 or TRBV12-4 and TRBJ2-3; 10 positions agree with TRBD1. The CDR3 is 15 amino acids. Germline trimming cut 6 bases from V and 4 bases from J; bases unmatched to any gene: 7. The CDR3 DNA follows: TGTGCCAGCAGCCTCCGGACAGGGGGGGCAGATACGCAGTATTTT. Residues: CASSLRTGGADTQYF.

This clonotype was counted a few times. V is TRBV3-1 and J is TRBJ1-5; D unresolved. Germline V gene data show CDR1 as LGHDT and CDR2 as YNNKEL (reference sequence). V lost 4 bases and J lost 4, with 11 bases in between. CDR3 length equals 14 residues. The CDR3 is CASSPTAINQPQHF. CDR3 nucleotide sequence: TGTGCCAGCAGCCCTACAGCGATTAATCAGCCCCAGCATTTT.

V is TRBV20-1 and J is TRBJ2-1, with unresolved D. The germline gives CDR1 DFQATT, CDR2 SNEGSKA (reference sequence). The V end lost 3 bases, the J end lost 9 bases, and 18 bases lay between the germline ends. This CDR3 has 14 residues. The CDR3 nucleotides read TGCAGTGCTAGTTGGGCGGCTAGGTCGGGTGAGCAGTTCTTC. Protein: CSASWAARSGEQFF.

The sample holds a few counts of this clonotype. The gene calls are TRBV20-1 and TRBJ2-1, with D possibly called TRBD1 or TRBD2 (5 bases each). CDR1 is DFQATT, CDR2 SNEGSKA, per germline (reference sequence). Trimming removed 3 bases at V and 7 bases at J, with 19 bases between. This CDR3 is built from 15 residues. CDR3 loop: CSARGVEAPWNEQFF. The DNA for the CDR3 is TGCAGTGCTAGGGGGGTGGAGGCCCCATGGAATGAGCAGTTCTTC.

The J gene is TRBJ1-5, the V gene TRBV28, with unresolved D. CDR3 length: 13 residues. The V end lost 3 bases, the J end lost 6 bases, and 9 bases lay between the germline ends. Germline assignment: CDR1 MDHEN and CDR2 SYDVKM. The CDR3 bases are TGTGCCAGCAGTTTGCGACGTCCTCAGCCCCAGCATTTT. Its translation: CASSLRRPQPQHF.

This clonotype was counted at least ten times. The chain employs TRBV4-2 and TRBJ2-2, with 8 bases fitting TRBD2. This CDR3 is built from 16 residues. Germline V lookup: CDR1 LGHNA, CDR2 YNFKEQ. Losses at the gene ends were 0 bases for V and 6 bases for J; bases not matched to a gene: 6. This CDR3 reads CASSQEVGRASGELFF. The CDR3 DNA reads as TGTGCCAGCAGCCAAGAGGTCGGGAGGGCCTCCGGGGAGCTGTTTTTT.

V is TRBV6-5 and J is TRBJ2-1, with D possibly being TRBD2 (5 bases). Germline V gene sequence: CDR1 MNHEY, CDR2 SVGAGI. The ends were cut back, 4 bases at V and 9 bases at J, with 16 bases in the middle. The CDR3 totals 14 residues. The DNA for the CDR3 is TGTGCCAGCAGTTTTTCCCATCTCCGGGGTGAGCAGTTCTTC. Translated: CASSFSHLRGEQFF.

At least ten counts were recorded for this clonotype. The genes are TRBV9 and TRBJ2-1, with 9 bases lining up with TRBD1. The V gene's germline CDR1 is SGDLS and CDR2 YYNGEE. Losses at the gene ends were 0 bases for V and 7 bases for J; bases not matched to a gene: 2. This CDR3 spans 14 amino acids. CDR3 in DNA: TGTGCCAGCAGCGTAGGGACAGGGGTGAATGAGCAGTTCTTC. It encodes CASSVGTGVNEQFF.

In its sample, this clonotype was seen many times. V and J are TRBV4-3 and TRBJ2-1; 13 bases match TRBD2. V gave up 3 bases and J gave up 13 bases; unmatched junction bases: 9. Germline V gives CDR1 LGHNA, CDR2 YSLEER. CDR3 length: 15 amino acids. CDR3: CASSHLLAGGGNQFF. CDR3 DNA sequence: TGCGCCAGCAGCCACTTACTAGCGGGAGGGGGAAATCAGTTCTTC.

In this sample, this clonotype turned up once. The rearrangement links TRBV28 to TRBJ2-1; a possible D gene is TRBD2 (6 bases). This CDR3 comprises 17 residues. V dropped 1 base and J dropped 4 bases, with 17 bases sitting between them. From germline, CDR1 is MDHEN and CDR2 SYDVKM. The CDR3: CASSLYPLTSYYNEQFF. CDR3 bases: TGTGCCAGCAGTTTATATCCCCTAACTAGCTATTACAATGAGCAGTTCTTC.

The V call is TRBV7-3, the J call TRBJ2-1; 9 nucleotides line up with TRBD2. Germline V gives CDR1 SGHTA, CDR2 FQGTGA. The junction had 5 bases not matched to a gene; V was cut back by 2 bases and J by 12 bases. This CDR3 region has 13 residues. The CDR3: CASSLAGGYGQFF. The DNA for the CDR3 is TGTGCCAGCAGCTTAGCGGGGGGGTATGGGCAGTTCTTC.

The gene calls are TRBV28 and TRBJ2-2; TRBD2 matches 8 bases. The V and J ends lost 3 bases and 6 bases, in that order; junction bases with no gene match: 0. The CDR3 sequence is 13 residues long. CDR1 is MDHEN and CDR2 is SYDVKM in the germline V gene. The CDR3 region has the DNA TGTGCCAGCAGTTTGGGACTAGCCGGGGAGCTGTTTTTT. It codes for CASSLGLAGELFF.

The table lists this clonotype with many counts. V and J are TRBV28 and TRBJ2-3; 11 nucleotides agree with TRBD2. V shed 5 bases, J shed 5 bases, and the junction held 21 bases outside the gene matches. The CDR3 totals 20 residues. Germline V gives CDR1 MDHEN, CDR2 SYDVKM. The CDR3 nucleotides are TGTGCCAGCAGTCTAGTCTTAGGCCTGACTAGCGGGAAGGGGGGAGATACGCAGTATTTT. This translates into CASSLVLGLTSGKGGDTQYF. Combining the CDR3 with reference TRBV28 and TRBJ2-3 gives the whole variable domain DVKVTQSSRYLVKRTGEKVFLECVQDMDHENMFWYRQDPGLGLRLIYFSYDVKMKEKGDIPEGYSVSREKKERFSLILESASTNQTSMYLCASSLVLGLTSGKGGDTQYFGPGTRLTVL.

The V gene is TRBV20-1, the J gene TRBJ2-1; maybe TRBD2 (5 bases). Germline CDR1 DFQATT, CDR2 SNEGSKA (reference sequence). Trimming left V 6 bases short and J 5 bases short, with 20 bases between. This CDR3 has 15 residues. The CDR3 here is CSAPFESGYHNEQFF. Here the CDR3 DNA reads TGCAGTGCCCCGTTTGAGAGCGGATATCACAATGAGCAGTTCTTC.

The V call is TRBV7-2, the J call TRBJ2-5, with 7 nucleotides matching TRBD2. Germline-derived CDR1 and CDR2 are SGHTA and FQGNSA. This CDR3 region has 15 residues. With 4 bases clipped from V and 1 base from J, the junction kept 6 bases outside the gene matches. Here the CDR3 DNA reads TGTGCCAGCAGCTCGCCGGGACTAACCCAAGAGACCCAGTACTTC. This encodes CASSSPGLTQETQYF.

This clonotype was seen only a few times. The chain employs TRBV5-1 and TRBJ2-7; 11 bases are a match to TRBD1. The CDR3 loop spans 14 amino acids. Looked up from germline, CDR1 is SGHRS and CDR2 is YFSETQ. The J segment lost 5 bases and the V segment lost 3 bases, leaving 4 bases of the junction unmatched. The CDR3 DNA follows: TGCGCCAGCAGCTGGACAGGGGGCCCCCACGAGCAGTACTTC. Translated: CASSWTGGPHEQYF.